These T cell receptor beta chains were read from a single sample in a study of cytomegalovirus exposure and HLA in healthy donors. Sequenced by immunoSEQ multiplex PCR; TCRdb stores in-frame clones only, minus some. Of 150,000 to 250,000 clones in the sample, about 82% were seen once. Material: PBMCs. The receptors here all came from a woman aged 45-59 years in good health and CMV-seronegative. Both conserved end residues are part of each CDR3. D genes are given only for firm matches. Part of the rows lack a size; the others show once, few, many or a class for expanded clones.

D gene	V gene	clone size	J gene	CDR3 DNA	CDR3 protein
-	TRBV6-5	-	TRBJ2-1	TGTGCCAGCAGGGAGGGCAATGGGCAGTTCTTC	CASREGNGQFF
TRBD1	TRBV6-5	-	TRBJ2-7	TGTGCCACCCGACAGGGGGCGAGGGAGCAGTACTTC	CATRQGAREQYF
TRBD1	TRBV10-3	-	TRBJ1-1	TGTGCCATCAGGGCCGAGACAGGGCGGGGGAACACTGAAGCTTTCTTT	CAIRAETGRGNTEAFF
-	TRBV28	-	TRBJ1-2	TGTGCCAGCAGTCTCGCTAACTATGGCTACACCTTC	CASSLANYGYTF
-	TRBV6-5	-	TRBJ1-3	TGTGCCAGCCTCTCTGGAAACACCATATATTTT	CASLSGNTIYF
TRBD1	TRBV30	-	TRBJ1-2	TGTGCCTGGATTAGAGGGGGCGGGATCGGCTACACCTTC	CAWIRGGGIGYTF
TRBD2	TRBV5-1	-	TRBJ2-5	TGCGCCAGCAGCTTGGGGGTGGGCGGGAGGGCCAGGCACCAAGAGACCCAGTACTTC	CASSLGVGGRARHQETQYF
-	TRBV6-4	-	TRBJ2-3	TGTGCCAGCAGTGACTCCGTGGGGGGTACAGATACGCAGTATTTT	CASSDSVGGTDTQYF
-	TRBV29-1	-	TRBJ2-7	TGCAGCGTTGTCGGTCTAGCGAACTACGAGCAGTACTTC	CSVVGLANYEQYF
-	TRBV7-2	-	TRBJ1-1	TGTGCCAGCAGCTTGAGTAACACTGAAGCTTTCTTT	CASSLSNTEAFF
-	TRBV7-9	-	TRBJ1-1	TGTGCCAGCAGCTTACGCGGGGGGAAGAACACTGAAGCTTTCTTT	CASSLRGGKNTEAFF
-	TRBV2	-	TRBJ1-5	TGTGCCAGCAGTGCGACAGTTAGCAATCAGCCCCAGCATTTT	CASSATVSNQPQHF
TRBD2	TRBV7-9	-	TRBJ2-7	TGTGCCAGCAGCTTAACCGGCGGGAGTTCCCACGAGCAGTACTTC	CASSLTGGSSHEQYF
-	TRBV2	once	TRBJ1-1	TGTGCCAGCAGCAGACGGTCAGGGGCTTTCTTT	CASSRRSGAFF
TRBD1	TRBV15	-	TRBJ1-1	TGTGCCACCAGCAGGGGGACAGGGTGGAATACTGAAGCTTTCTTT	CATSRGTGWNTEAFF
TRBD1	TRBV19	-	TRBJ1-1	TGTGCCAGTAGCCCTCAAAGCACAGGGGGTCTTGAAGCTTTCTTT	CASSPQSTGGLEAFF
TRBD1	TRBV2	-	TRBJ2-1	TGTGCCAGCCGGGGGCAGGGGGCAAATGAGCAGTTCTTC	CASRGQGANEQFF
-	TRBV11-3	-	TRBJ1-1	TGTGCCAGCAGCCGAACGGGGGAGACTGAAGCTTTCTTT	CASSRTGETEAFF
-	TRBV6-1	-	TRBJ2-1	TGTGCCAGCAGTGAAAGGCTCGGGGGGCAAATAAAGGACTACAATGAGCAGTTCTTC	CASSERLGGQIKDYNEQFF
-	TRBV7-2	-	TRBJ2-2	TGTGCCAGCAGCTTAGCGGGCGGACTATTTAACACCGGGGAGCTGTTTTTT	CASSLAGGLFNTGELFF